Presented here are 9 T cell receptor beta chains from one specimen sequenced in a study of cytomegalovirus exposure and HLA in healthy donors. In the PCR, 60 Vbeta and 13 Jbeta primers were used. Profiled with immunoSEQ multiplex PCR; TCRdb holds only in-frame clones, not every one. The sample contains 110,000 to 150,000 clones, around 85% of which appear only once. Sequenced material: PBMCs. The source is a man aged 40-55 years in good health and CMV-seropositive.

The CDR3 reads CASSSGTAISSYNSPLHF. CDR3 bases: TGTGCCAGCAGCTCCGGGACAGCAATAAGCTCCTATAATTCACCCCTCCACTTT. The chain carries TRBV5-6 and TRBJ1-6, with 7 positions matching TRBD1. CDR3 length: 18 amino acids. Trimming cost V 3 bases and J 0 bases; bases outside gene matches: 9. CDR1 and CDR2 from the germline V gene are SGHDT and YYEEEE.

The J gene is TRBJ2-7, the V gene TRBV5-5; TRBD2 aligns across 13 bases. Germline V gene lookup returns CDR1 SGHKS and CDR2 YYEKEE (reference sequence). The length of the CDR3 is 15 residues. J lost 3 bases, V lost 4 bases, and 4 bases had no gene match. The CDR3: CASSTRTSGGYEQYF. In DNA, the CDR3 is TGTGCCAGCAGCACTCGGACTAGCGGGGGCTACGAGCAGTACTTC.

This sequence joins TRBV7-7 and TRBJ2-7; D gene ambiguous. V was cut by 0 bases and J by 3 bases, with 6 bases left in between. The CDR3 is 13 residues long. Germline loops: CDR1 SSHAT, CDR2 FNYEAQ (reference sequence). The CDR3 protein is CASSLAANYEQYF. CDR3 nucleotides: TGTGCCAGCAGCTTAGCGGCAAACTACGAGCAGTACTTC.

The CDR3 region has the DNA TGCGCCAGCAGCCCCTCAGGGGCTAACTATGGCTACACCTTC. Translated, it gives CASSPSGANYGYTF. The chain carries TRBV5-1 and TRBJ1-2, with D possibly being TRBD1 (6 bases). V lost 4 bases and J lost 0, with 10 bases in between. CDR1 SGHRS and CDR2 YFSETQ come from the germline V gene. CDR3 size: 14 residues. Full variable domain (rest looked up from reference TRBV5-1 and TRBJ1-2): KAGVTQTPRYLIKTRGQQVTLSCSPISGHRSVSWYQQTPGQGLQFLFEYFSETQRNKGNFPGRFSGRQFSNSRSEMNVSTLELGDSALYLCASSPSGANYGYTFGSGTRLTVV.

V is TRBV5-6 and J is TRBJ1-2; D not resolved. Trimming stripped 2 bases from V and 3 bases from J, with 14 bases between. The germline gives CDR1 SGHDT, CDR2 YYEEEE. CDR3 length: 15 residues. CDR3 sequence reads: CASSFDTFTYYGYTF. The CDR3, as DNA: TGTGCCAGCAGCTTTGACACCTTTACGTACTATGGCTACACCTTC.

The V call is TRBV9, the J call TRBJ1-2; TRBD1 agrees at 9 bases. V lost 0 bases to trimming and J lost 4 bases; unmatched junction nucleotides: 7. The CDR3 has 16 amino acids. Per the germline V gene, CDR1 is SGDLS and CDR2 is YYNGEE. The CDR3 DNA is TGTGCCAGCAGCGTAGGAGGAGCGGGACAGGGCTATGGCTACACCTTC. This translates into CASSVGGAGQGYGYTF.

The V call is TRBV7-8, the J call TRBJ2-7, with a possible D match to TRBD2 (6 bases). Per germline, CDR1 SGHVS and CDR2 FQNEAQ. The CDR3 contains 13 residues. The V and J ends lost 5 bases and 7 bases respectively, with 15 bases between them. The CDR3 protein is CASSTLGAGEQYF. The CDR3, as DNA: TGTGCCAGCAGCACATTAGGGGCGGGAGAGCAGTACTTC. Full variable domain (rest looked up from reference TRBV7-8 and TRBJ2-7): GAGVSQSPRYKVAKRGQDVALRCDPISGHVSLFWYQQALGQGPEFLTYFQNEAQLDKSGLPSDRFFAERPEGSVSTLKIQRTQQEDSAVYLCASSTLGAGEQYFGPGTRLTVT.

The chain has TRBV5-1 and TRBJ2-7; 7 bases are shared with TRBD1. The ends lost 0 bases at V and 2 bases at J; junction bases unmatched: 5. Germline lookup yields CDR1 SGHRS and CDR2 YFSETQ. The CDR3 runs 15 residues. In nucleotides, the CDR3 is TGCGCCAGCAGCTTGGAACCCGGGACAGCCTACGAGCAGTACTTC. It specifies CASSLEPGTAYEQYF.

This clone was seen more than once but under ten times. The V and J genes are TRBV7-8 and TRBJ1-2, with 9 bases fitting TRBD1. The junction had 9 bases not matched to a gene; V was cut back by 5 bases and J by 5 bases. The CDR3 length is 15 residues. Germline CDR1 and CDR2: SGHVS and FQNEAQ. CDR3 protein: CASSRQGQGGYGYTF. The DNA for the CDR3 is TGTGCCAGCAGCCGGCAGGGACAGGGTGGGTATGGCTACACCTTC.